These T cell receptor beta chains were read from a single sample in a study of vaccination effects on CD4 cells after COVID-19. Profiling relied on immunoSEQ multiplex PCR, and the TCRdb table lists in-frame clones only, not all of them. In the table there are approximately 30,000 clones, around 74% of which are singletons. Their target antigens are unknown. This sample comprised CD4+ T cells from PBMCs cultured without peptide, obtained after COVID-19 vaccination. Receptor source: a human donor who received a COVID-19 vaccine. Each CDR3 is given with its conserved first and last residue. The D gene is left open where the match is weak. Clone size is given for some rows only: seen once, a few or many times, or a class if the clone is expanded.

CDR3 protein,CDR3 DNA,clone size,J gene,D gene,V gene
CASSLGGGTQYF,TGTGCCAGCAGCTTAGGAGGTGGCACGCAGTATTTT,-,TRBJ2-3,-,TRBV7-2
CASSTGVLGEKLFF,TGTGCCAGTAGTACAGGGGTTCTTGGTGAAAAACTGTTTTTT,-,TRBJ1-4,-,TRBV19
CASSQAGTGGVDGYTF,TGTGCCAGCAGCCAAGCCGGGACAGGGGGCGTGGATGGCTACACCTTC,-,TRBJ1-2,TRBD1,TRBV14
CASSIYRGQGNTEAFF,TGTGCCAGTAGTATCTACCGGGGACAGGGGAACACTGAAGCTTTCTTT,-,TRBJ1-1,TRBD1,TRBV19
CASSYQGTEQYF,TGTGCCAGCAGTTACCAGGGGACCGAGCAGTACTTC,-,TRBJ2-7,-,TRBV6-2/TRBV6-3
CASSSRNYGYTF,TGTGCCAGCAGTTCCAGGAACTATGGCTACACCTTC,-,TRBJ1-2,-,TRBV6-5
CASSERGSYSNQPQHF,TGTGCCAGCAGCGAAAGGGGGAGCTACAGCAATCAGCCCCAGCATTTT,-,TRBJ1-5,-,TRBV6-2/TRBV6-3
CSMGTGAWTDTQYF,TGCAGCATGGGGACAGGGGCGTGGACAGATACGCAGTATTTT,-,TRBJ2-3,TRBD1,TRBV29-1
CASRNVGNSPLHF,TGTGCCAGCAGGAATGTGGGCAACTCACCCCTCCACTTT,-,TRBJ1-6,-,TRBV2
CASSQPTGATYGYTF,TGTGCCAGCAGCCAACCTACCGGGGCGACCTATGGCTACACCTTC,few,TRBJ1-2,-,TRBV4-2
CASSLSPTIQETQYF,TGTGCCAGCAGTTTAAGTCCGACCATCCAAGAGACCCAGTACTTC,-,TRBJ2-5,-,TRBV28
CASTPSSNYGYTF,TGTGCCAGCACCCCTAGTTCTAACTATGGCTACACCTTC,few,TRBJ1-2,-,TRBV12-3/TRBV12-4
CATRHTGNTIYF,TGTGCCACCCGACATACGGGAAACACCATATATTTT,-,TRBJ1-3,-,TRBV10-3
CASREQGWGPNGGYTF,TGTGCCAGCAGGGAACAGGGCTGGGGGCCGAATGGGGGCTACACCTTC,-,TRBJ1-2,-,TRBV28
CASSLRSSGEGYYEQYF,TGTGCCAGCAGCCTGAGATCTAGCGGGGAGGGGTACTACGAGCAGTACTTC,-,TRBJ2-7,TRBD2,TRBV7-8
CASSRGQAEIEQYF,TGTGCCAGCTCACGCGGACAGGCCGAAATAGAGCAGTACTTC,-,TRBJ2-7,TRBD1,TRBV18
CASSQPFGTGGEKLFF,TGTGCCAGCAGTCAGCCGTTTGGGACAGGGGGTGAAAAACTGTTTTTT,-,TRBJ1-4,TRBD1,TRBV3-1/TRBV3-2
CASSLDLDTQYF,TGTGCCAGCAGCTTAGACCTGGATACGCAGTATTTT,-,TRBJ2-3,-,TRBV7-9
CASSISGQGNTEAFF,TGTGCCAGTAGTATTTCGGGACAGGGGAACACTGAAGCTTTCTTT,-,TRBJ1-1,TRBD1,TRBV19
CASSLNLGQGSNYGYTF,TGTGCCAGCAGTCTTAACTTAGGACAGGGATCTAACTATGGCTACACCTTC,few,TRBJ1-2,TRBD1,TRBV6-6
CAITGDGYEQYF,TGTGCCATCACAGGGGACGGCTACGAGCAGTACTTC,-,TRBJ2-7,TRBD1,TRBV6-4
CSASGGPGAEAFF,TGCAGTGCTAGTGGTGGCCCGGGCGCTGAAGCTTTCTTT,-,TRBJ1-1,-,TRBV20-1
CASSLLAGSYNSPLHF,TGTGCCAGCAGCTTACTTGCAGGATCCTATAATTCACCCCTCCACTTT,-,TRBJ1-6,-,TRBV7-2
CASSARRSQYNEQFF,TGTGCCAGCTCAGCAAGACGGTCCCAGTACAATGAGCAGTTCTTC,-,TRBJ2-1,-,TRBV18
CASTPQASSYEQYF,TGTGCCAGCACCCCCCAGGCAAGCTCCTACGAGCAGTACTTC,-,TRBJ2-7,-,TRBV6-5
CASSSLKNEKLFF,TGTGCCAGCAGCTCTTTAAAGAATGAAAAACTGTTTTTT,once,TRBJ1-4,-,TRBV6-5
CASSYSNRAEAFF,TGTGCCAGCAGTTACTCGAACAGGGCGGAAGCTTTCTTT,-,TRBJ1-1,-,TRBV6-2/TRBV6-3
CASSEPANYGYTF,TGTGCCAGCAGTGAACCAGCTAACTATGGCTACACCTTC,-,TRBJ1-2,-,TRBV2
CASRRQGTDTQYF,TGTGCCAGCAGACGACAGGGAACAGATACGCAGTATTTT,-,TRBJ2-3,TRBD1,TRBV6-5
CAISESQTANYGYTF,TGTGCCATCAGTGAGTCCCAAACAGCTAACTATGGCTACACCTTC,once,TRBJ1-2,-,TRBV10-3
CASSAQGGRGETQYF,TGTGCCAGCAGCGCGCAAGGAGGGCGCGGGGAGACCCAGTACTTC,-,TRBJ2-5,-,TRBV9
CASSPDEDYGYTF,TGTGCCAGCTCACCAGACGAAGACTATGGCTACACCTTC,once,TRBJ1-2,-,TRBV18
CASSSGPGAGELFF,TGTGCCAGCAGCTCCGGGCCCGGGGCCGGGGAGCTGTTTTTT,few,TRBJ2-2,-,TRBV7-9